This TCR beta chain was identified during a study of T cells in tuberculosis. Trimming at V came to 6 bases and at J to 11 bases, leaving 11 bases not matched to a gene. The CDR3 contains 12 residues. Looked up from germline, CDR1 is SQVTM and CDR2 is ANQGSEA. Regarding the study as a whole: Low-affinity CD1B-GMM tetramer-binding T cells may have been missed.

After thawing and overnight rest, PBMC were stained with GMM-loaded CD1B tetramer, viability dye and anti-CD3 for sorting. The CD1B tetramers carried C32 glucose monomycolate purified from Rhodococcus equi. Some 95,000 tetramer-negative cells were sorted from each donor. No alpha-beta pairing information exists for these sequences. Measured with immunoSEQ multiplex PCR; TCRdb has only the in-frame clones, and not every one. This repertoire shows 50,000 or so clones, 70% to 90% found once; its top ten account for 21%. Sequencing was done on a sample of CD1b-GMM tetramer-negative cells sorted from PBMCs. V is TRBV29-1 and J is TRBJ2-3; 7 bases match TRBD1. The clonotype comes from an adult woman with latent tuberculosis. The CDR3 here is CSVENRGREQYF. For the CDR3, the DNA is TGCAGCGTCGAAAACAGGGGTAGAGAGCAGTATTTT.